Below, 28 T cell receptor beta chains from the same sample are listed, as sequenced in a study of T-cell reconstitution after alpha-beta-depleted transplantation in children (dated by TCRdb to the mid-2010s). The receptor library was made with PCR. TCRdb lists the instrument as Illumina HiSeq 2500. TCR libraries were prepared with molecular barcoding, using unique molecular identifiers to normalize TCRbeta repertoire quantification. The raw public data were reprocessed by TCRdb itself: fastp quality trimming at Q25, MiXCR clonotype calling, in-frame beta chains only. Identical CDR3 protein sequences are pooled into one entry, listed with their most common genes and DNA. The sample profile shows fewer than 250,000 distinct CDR3 sequences; around 8% of them were found once. The top ten hold 5% to 7% of the sample. In light of the paper, this sample's treatment or condition label describes: allogeneic hematopoietic cell transplantation with graft depleted of TCRalphabeta T cells and CD19 B cells.

The specimen was PBMCs, mostly from graft donor cells, collected 180 days after TCRalphabeta/CD19-depleted stem cell transplant. These receptors were obtained from a male patient younger than 18 who had a stem cell transplant for acute lymphoblastic leukemia, so the T cells may come from the graft donor.

This clonotype showed up many times. The chain employs TRBV20-1 and TRBJ1-5; possible D gene TRBD1, 6 bases. Deletions cut 6 bases from V and 5 bases from J, with 14 bases between. Germline-derived CDR1 and CDR2 are DFQATT and SNEGSKA (reference sequence). The CDR3 length is 13 residues. CDR3 nucleotide sequence: TGCAGTGCCGCTCGCAGGGGAGATCAGCCCCAGCATTTT. Amino acids: CSAARRGDQPQHF.

Turning to this clonotype: Sequence at one end of the junction differs from germline and may be a read error. The genes are TRBV7-7 and TRBJ2-1; 11 nucleotides agree with TRBD2. Germline CDR1 and CDR2: SSHAT and FNYEAQ (reference sequence). This CDR3 region has 14 residues. The CDR3 region is CASSLGTSGSEQFF. The CDR3 DNA sequence: TGTGCTAGCAGCTTGGGGACTAGCGGTTCGGAGCAGTTCTTC. Supplemented by reference TRBV7-7 and TRBJ2-1, the full variable domain reads GAGVSQSPRYKVTKRGQDVTLRCDPISSHATLYWYQQALGQGPEFLTYFNYEAQPDKSGLPSDRFSAERPEGSISTLTIQRTEQRDSAMYRCASSLGTSGSEQFFGPGTRLTVL.

Comments on this clonotype: One base away lies a much larger clone, so this may be a sequencing read error. CDR3: CASSQDETVWPDTQYF. In nucleotides, the CDR3 is TGCGCCAGCAGCCAAGATGAGACAGTGTGGCCAGATACGCAGTATTTT. The V and J genes are TRBV4-3 and TRBJ2-3, with a weak D call TRBD1 (5 bases). CDR1 is LGHNA, CDR2 YSLEER, per germline. This CDR3 has 16 amino acids. Trimming cost V 0 bases and J 4 bases, with 14 bases left between them.

There are many counts of this clonotype. The V gene is TRBV20-1, the J gene TRBJ1-1; D call uncertain. The V end was cut by 0 bases, the J end by 4 bases, with 6 bases between. This CDR3 contains 12 residues. Per germline, CDR1 DFQATT and CDR2 SNEGSKA (reference sequence). The CDR3 loop reads CSAREDVTEAFF. The CDR3 DNA is TGCAGTGCTAGAGAGGATGTCACTGAAGCTTTCTTT.

In its sample, this clonotype was seen many times. The rearrangement uses TRBV29-1 and TRBJ1-2, with 8 bases identical to TRBD1. Trimming removed 7 bases from V and 0 bases from J; junction bases left unmatched: 16. The CDR3 loop spans 17 amino acids. Germline lookup yields CDR1 SQVTM and CDR2 ANQGSEA. CDR3: CSAETDRVVGPNYGYTF. The CDR3 region has the DNA TGCAGCGCCGAGACGGACAGGGTTGTAGGCCCTAACTATGGCTACACCTTC.

In the case of this clonotype: A much larger clone differs from this one at a single base, so this may be a read error. The rearrangement joins TRBV7-2 to TRBJ2-7, with D hard to call. The CDR3 extends over 13 amino acids. The V gene lost 4 bases and the J gene lost 1 base, with 8 bases spanning the gap. Germline V CDR1 and CDR2: SGHTA, FQGNSA. CDR3 loop: CASSSSFSYEQYF. The CDR3 DNA reads as TGTGCCAGCAGCTCATCCTTTTCCTACGAGCAGTACTTC.

This clonotype was counted at least ten times. The genes are TRBV10-3 and TRBJ1-2, with 9 bases that match TRBD1. V lost 9 bases and J lost 3; bases outside the gene matches: 5. Germline CDR1 and CDR2: ENHRY and SYGVKD. This CDR3 is built from 13 residues. CDR3 sequence (DNA): TGTGCCATTCTACAGGGGGCATACTATGGCTACACCTTC. This encodes CAILQGAYYGYTF.

This clonotype was seen ten or more times. The chain joins TRBV29-1 to TRBJ2-1; 9 bases are a match to TRBD2. Germline V gene data show CDR1 as SQVTM and CDR2 as ANQGSEA. This CDR3 contains 21 residues. V shed 3 bases, J shed 4 bases, and the junction held 25 bases outside the gene matches. CDR3 sequence reads: CSVEESGGVWVAGAHYNEQFF. Here the CDR3 DNA reads TGCAGCGTTGAGGAGTCTGGTGGAGTCTGGGTAGCGGGGGCGCATTACAATGAGCAGTTCTTC.

This clonotype has ten or more counts. This chain uses TRBV6-5 with TRBJ2-1; TRBD2 aligns across 7 bases. Trimming at V came to 4 bases and at J to 0 bases, leaving 3 bases not matched to a gene. The length of the CDR3 is 15 residues. Germline CDR1 MNHEY, CDR2 SVGAGI. The CDR3 DNA follows: TGTGCCAGCAGTTGGCTAGCGGACTCCTACAATGAGCAGTTCTTC. Its protein product is CASSWLADSYNEQFF.

This clonotype came up a few times. The chain carries TRBV20-1 and TRBJ2-1, with D maybe TRBD2 (5 bases). Trimming removed 7 bases from V and 5 bases from J, with 18 bases in between. The V gene's germline CDR1 is DFQATT and CDR2 SNEGSKA (reference sequence). This CDR3 region has 14 residues. CDR3 region: CSVVAGPVDNEQFF. DNA of the CDR3: TGCAGTGTGGTCGCGGGCCCCGTTGACAATGAGCAGTTCTTC.

The table lists this clonotype with a few counts. DNA of the CDR3: TGCGCCAGCAGCCAAGAGGTTAGGACAGGTGGTGGCTACACCTTC. Translated: CASSQEVRTGGGYTF. This chain uses TRBV4-1 with TRBJ1-2; TRBD1 aligns across 7 bases. V gave up 0 bases and J gave up 7 bases; unmatched junction bases: 8. From germline, CDR1 is MGHRA and CDR2 YSYEKL. The CDR3 has 15 amino acids.

This clonotype occurred a few times. CDR3 sequence: CASSPDLLYNEQFF. The DNA for the CDR3 is TGTGCCAGCAGCCCGGATCTACTCTACAATGAGCAGTTCTTC. V is TRBV5-6 and J is TRBJ2-1; D gene unclear. The V gene's germline CDR1 is SGHDT and CDR2 YYEEEE. Trimming took off 4 bases at V and 3 bases at J, with 11 bases between the two ends. The CDR3 sequence is 14 residues long.

This clonotype came up many times. This chain connects TRBV7-9 to TRBJ1-1; 7 bases fit TRBD1. Germline loops: CDR1 SEHNR, CDR2 FQNEAQ (reference sequence). Trimming at V came to 5 bases and at J to 8 bases, leaving 5 bases not matched to a gene. The CDR3 extends over 12 amino acids. CDR3 region: CASSPRDREAFF. DNA for the CDR3: TGTGCCAGCAGCCCCCGGGACAGAGAAGCTTTCTTT.

This clonotype was recorded many times. This chain links TRBV20-1 with TRBJ1-2; 7 nucleotides match TRBD1. The V segment lost 2 bases and the J segment 3 bases; nucleotides outside the gene matches: 12. The CDR3 contains 16 residues. The germline gives CDR1 DFQATT, CDR2 SNEGSKA (reference sequence). The CDR3 region has the DNA TGCAGTGCTAGAATCAGGACAGGAAACGCCTACTATGGCTACACCTTC. Encoded protein: CSARIRTGNAYYGYTF.

This clonotype occurred many times. This chain uses TRBV7-2 with TRBJ2-4; TRBD1 aligns across 12 bases. Per the germline V gene, CDR1 is SGHTA and CDR2 is FQGNSA. J lost 5 bases, V lost 6 bases, and 5 bases had no gene match. CDR3 length: 15 residues. The CDR3 region is CASRGTGGVQNIQYF. In nucleotides, the CDR3 is TGTGCCAGCAGGGGGACAGGGGGCGTCCAAAACATTCAGTACTTC.

This clonotype was counted only a few times. The CDR3: CASSSTRTGERNSPLHF. The CDR3 region has the DNA TGTGCCAGCAGCTCGACCCGTACGGGGGAAAGGAATTCACCCCTCCACTTT. The chain carries TRBV13 and TRBJ1-6; a possible D gene is TRBD1 (5 bases). The CDR3 extends over 17 amino acids. Germline CDR1 PRHDT, CDR2 FYEKMQ (reference sequence). V was pared by 4 bases and J by 7 bases, with 20 bases between.

The CDR3 bases are TGCAGCGTTAGAAGATCGTATGGCGAGCAGTACTTC. Its protein is CSVRRSYGEQYF. This sequence joins TRBV29-1 and TRBJ2-7, with D unclear. Germline V lookup: CDR1 SQVTM, CDR2 ANQGSEA. The CDR3 contains 12 residues. Trimming stripped 5 bases from V and 6 bases from J, with 14 bases between.

This clonotype was seen ten or more times. The rearrangement links TRBV7-2 to TRBJ2-7, with 7 bases fitting TRBD2. The CDR3 runs to 15 residues. Germline CDR1 reads SGHTA; CDR2 reads FQGNSA. V gave up 5 bases and J gave up 3 bases; unmatched junction bases: 10. The CDR3 reads CASSPESGVNYEQYF. In DNA form, the CDR3 reads TGTGCCAGCAGCCCTGAAAGCGGGGTTAACTACGAGCAGTACTTC.

Remarks on this clonotype: A much more abundant neighbour one base away suggests this may be a read error. This likely comes from a read error, as the CDR3 has no conserved phenylalanine or tryptophan at its end. The chain uses TRBV9 and TRBJ2-2; TRBD2 agrees at 7 bases. The CDR3 totals 18 residues. From germline, CDR1 is SGDLS and CDR2 YYNGEE. Trimming at V came to 1 base and at J to 4 bases, leaving 13 bases not matched to a gene. CDR3 in amino acids: CASSVTPEERDPTGELFS. CDR3 bases: TGTGCCAGCAGCGTAACTCCCGAGGAGCGGGACCCCACCGGGGAGCTGTTTTCT.

This clonotype appeared many times. The V call is TRBV29-1, the J call TRBJ2-7, with D perhaps matching TRBD2 (5 bases). Trimming removed 3 bases at V and 6 bases at J, with 12 bases between. Germline CDR1 reads SQVTM; CDR2 reads ANQGSEA. There are 12 residues in the CDR3. CDR3 region: CSVEEESSEQYF. Here the CDR3 DNA reads TGCAGCGTTGAGGAGGAATCAAGCGAGCAGTACTTC.

This clonotype was observed many times. The chain employs TRBV7-2 and TRBJ2-5, with 8 bases identical to TRBD2. Germline V gives CDR1 SGHTA, CDR2 FQGNSA. The V segment lost 1 base and the J segment 5 bases; nucleotides outside the gene matches: 6. CDR3 size: 15 residues. The DNA of the CDR3 is TGTGCCAGCAGCTTAGATCGGGGGGGGTCGGAGACCCAGTACTTC. Translated: CASSLDRGGSETQYF.

For this clonotype: Mismatch with germline at one junction end may stem from a read error. V is TRBV29-1 and J is TRBJ1-1; D ambiguous. In germline, CDR1 is SQVTM, CDR2 ANQGSEA. This CDR3 comprises 13 residues. The CDR3 DNA sequence: TGCAGCATTGATCAGGACTTGAACACTGAAGCTTTCTTT. Amino acid sequence: CSIDQDLNTEAFF.

This clonotype was recorded many times. The chain combines TRBV7-2 with TRBJ2-3; D remains ambiguous. Trimming took off 4 bases at V and 9 bases at J, with 17 bases between the two ends. Per germline, CDR1 SGHTA and CDR2 FQGNSA. CDR3 length: 14 amino acids. The CDR3 nucleotides read TGTGCCAGCAGCTCAAAAGGCCGGACGTACACGCAGTATTTT. Its translation: CASSSKGRTYTQYF.

There are many counts of this clonotype. The chain uses TRBV20-1 and TRBJ1-2, with 7 bases matching TRBD1. The CDR3 extends over 12 amino acids. The germline CDR1 and CDR2 sequences are DFQATT and SNEGSKA (reference sequence). The V and J ends lost 3 bases and 7 bases, in that order; junction bases with no gene match: 5. CDR3 in DNA: TGCAGTGCTAGGTTTCCAGGGGGTGGCTACACCTTC. Amino acid sequence: CSARFPGGGYTF.

This clonotype was counted ten times or more. V and J are TRBV24-1 and TRBJ2-2; D may be TRBD2 (5 bases). This CDR3 contains 16 residues. Germline values: CDR1 KGHDR, CDR2 SFDVKD. Trimming shortened V by 3 bases and J by 5 bases, and 15 bases separated the two germline ends. The CDR3 DNA reads TGTGCCACCAGTGATCCCGAGGGAGCTTCTACCGGGGAGCTGTTTTTT. It yields the protein CATSDPEGASTGELFF.

The chain recombines TRBV4-2 with TRBJ1-5; D uncertain. V dropped 10 bases and J dropped 0 bases, with 13 bases sitting between them. The CDR3 totals 14 residues. Germline-derived CDR1 and CDR2 are LGHNA and YNFKEQ. The CDR3 reads CAIGPWYSNQPQHF. In DNA, the CDR3 is TGTGCCATCGGCCCCTGGTATAGCAATCAGCCCCAGCATTTT.

This clonotype was seen repeatedly, ten times or more. This chain links TRBV6-5 with TRBJ2-7; D gene unclear. Between the trimmed V and J ends, which lost 1 base and 0 bases, there was a span of 10 bases. This CDR3 spans 15 amino acids. Looked up from germline, CDR1 is MNHEY and CDR2 is SVGAGI. The CDR3 DNA reads as TGTGCCAGCAGTTACTGGTTAATCAACTCCTACGAGCAGTACTTC. Translation gives CASSYWLINSYEQYF.

Details on this clonotype: A much larger clone lies a single base off, so this may be a read error. The V and J genes are TRBV30 and TRBJ1-5; a weak D match, TRBD1 (5 bases). The CDR3 covers 13 residues. V lost 2 bases and J lost 5, with 10 bases in between. CDR1 GTSNPN and CDR2 SVGIG come from the germline V gene (reference sequence). CDR3 protein: CAWSFKGHQPQHF. For the CDR3, the DNA is TGTGCCTGGAGTTTCAAGGGACATCAGCCCCAGCATTTT.